Listed below are T cell receptor beta chains from one sample, sequenced in a study of spatial heterogeneity in lung cancer. One entry per CDR3 protein results from TCRdb running MiXCR on the 5' RACE reads. In the table there are about 20,000 distinct CDR3 sequences, 7.5% of which are singletons. The source was lung tumor tissue, collected at surgery. These receptors came from a male donor with early-stage non-small cell lung cancer. The CDR3 runs from the conserved cysteine through the conserved F or W. D genes are given only for firm matches. A clone size is listed for some rows: how often the clone was seen (once, few, many), or a class if it is expanded.

>14|NA|TRBJ1-5|many|TRBV2
CASSEAGYHQPQHF
TGTGCCAGCAGTGAAGCGGGGTACCATCAGCCCCAGCATTTT
>14|TRBD1|TRBJ1-4|few|TRBV6-5
CASRRQGRGEKLFF
TGTGCCAGCAGAAGACAGGGTCGAGGTGAAAAACTGTTTTTT
>15|NA|TRBJ2-3|few|TRBV7-2
CASSLVGGATDTQYF
TGTGCCAGCAGCTTAGTTGGGGGGGCCACAGATACGCAGTATTTT
>16|NA|TRBJ1-1|many|TRBV4-1
CASSRDEGRSKIEAFF
TGCGCCAGCAGCCGAGACGAAGGCAGGTCAAAAATCGAAGCTTTCTTT
>14|TRBD1|TRBJ1-4|many|TRBV12-3/TRBV12-4
CASSYRGINEKLFF
TGTGCCAGCAGCTACAGGGGGATAAATGAAAAACTGTTTTTT
>15|NA|TRBJ1-5|many|TRBV12-3/TRBV12-4
CASSSQGKRGQPQHF
TGTGCCAGCAGTTCGCAGGGCAAAAGAGGTCAGCCCCAGCATTTT
>14|NA|TRBJ1-6|many|TRBV20-1
CSAYFLSYNSPLHF
TGCAGTGCTTACTTTCTTTCCTATAATTCACCCCTCCACTTT
>15|TRBD1|TRBJ2-3|few|TRBV30
CARTAWTGSRDTQYF
TGTGCACGGACAGCCTGGACAGGTTCACGGGATACGCAGTATTTT
>18|TRBD1|TRBJ2-3|many|TRBV28
CASSLPQGTGFEADTQYF
TGTGCCAGCAGTTTACCCCAGGGGACAGGGTTCGAGGCAGATACGCAGTATTTT
>16|TRBD2|TRBJ2-3|many|TRBV5-1
CASSRLTSGGSDTQYF
TGCGCCAGCAGCCGCCTGACTAGCGGGGGGTCAGATACGCAGTATTTT
>14|NA|TRBJ1-6|many|TRBV12-3/TRBV12-4
CASTLAGANSPLHF
TGTGCCAGCACTTTGGCAGGGGCCAATTCACCCCTCCACTTT
>16|TRBD2|TRBJ2-1|many|TRBV30
CAWRVAGGSPYNEQFF
TGTGCCTGGAGAGTAGCGGGGGGTTCCCCCTACAATGAGCAGTTCTTC
>13|NA|TRBJ1-1|many|TRBV6-1
CASSESVYTEAFF
TGTGCCAGCAGTGAATCCGTGTACACTGAAGCTTTCTTT
>14|NA|TRBJ1-6|many|TRBV27
CASREPGLLSSLHF
TGTGCCAGCAGGGAACCGGGACTCCTGTCATCCCTCCACTTT
>14|NA|TRBJ1-6|many|TRBV6-1
CASSELPGLLPLHF
TGTGCCAGCAGTGAACTCCCCGGGTTATTACCCCTCCACTTT
>14|TRBD1|TRBJ1-4|many|TRBV30
CASQPGQGSEKLFF
TGTGCCTCACAACCGGGACAGGGGTCTGAAAAACTGTTTTTT
>15|NA|TRBJ1-4|NA|TRBV19
CASSPQGMANEKLFF
TGTGCCAGTAGTCCCCAGGGGATGGCGAATGAAAAACTGTTTTTT
>15|NA|TRBJ2-1|many|TRBV28
CASYLNERGANEQFF
TGTGCCAGTTACTTAAATGAGAGGGGAGCAAATGAGCAGTTCTTC
>11|NA|TRBJ2-5|NA|TRBV12-3/TRBV12-4
CASSLVETQYF
TGTGCCAGCAGTTTGGTAGAGACCCAGTACTTC
>13|NA|TRBJ1-1|many|TRBV30
CAWSPDENTEAFF
TGTGCCTGGTCCCCAGACGAGAACACTGAAGCTTTCTTT
>12|TRBD1|TRBJ2-7|many|TRBV11-2
CASSGDRAEQYF
TGTGCCAGCAGCGGAGACAGGGCCGAGCAGTACTTC
>16|TRBD1|TRBJ1-6|many|TRBV27
CASSRGTGVDNSPLHF
TGTGCCAGCAGTAGGGGGACAGGGGTCGATAATTCACCCCTCCACTTT
>14|NA|TRBJ1-1|many|TRBV20-1
CSARDPGEWTEAFF
TGCAGTGCTAGAGATCCGGGGGAATGGACTGAAGCTTTCTTT
>15|NA|TRBJ2-1|many|TRBV7-3
CASSWDNPPHNEQFF
TGTGCCAGCAGCTGGGACAATCCTCCCCACAATGAGCAGTTCTTC
>13|NA|TRBJ2-7|many|TRBV6-5
CASNRPGGHEQYF
TGTGCCAGCAATAGACCCGGGGGCCACGAGCAGTACTTC
>15|TRBD2|TRBJ2-1|many|TRBV5-1
CASSIGTSGYNEQFF
TGCGCCAGCAGCATCGGGACTAGCGGTTACAATGAGCAGTTCTTC
>15|TRBD1|TRBJ1-1|medium-sized|TRBV20-1
CSATPLTGAMAEAFF
TGCAGTGCTACCCCTTTGACAGGGGCTATGGCTGAAGCTTTCTTT
>19|TRBD2|TRBJ2-3|few|TRBV6-2/TRBV6-3
CASSSFGTSGGWGTDTQYF
TGTGCCAGCAGCTCATTTGGGACTAGCGGGGGTTGGGGCACAGATACGCAGTATTTT
>14|TRBD1|TRBJ2-3|NA|TRBV18
CASSNDRGDYTQYF
TGTGCCAGCTCAAACGACAGGGGCGACTATACGCAGTATTTT
>16|NA|TRBJ2-2|few|TRBV11-2
CASSRNGGGETGELFF
TGTGCCAGCAGCCGCAATGGGGGGGGCGAAACCGGGGAGCTGTTTTTT
>11|NA|TRBJ2-1|NA|TRBV27
CASSYYNEQFF
TGTGCCAGCAGTTACTACAATGAGCAGTTCTTC
>13|NA|TRBJ1-1|few|TRBV7-9
CASSLNLGTEAFF
TGTGCCAGCAGCTTAAACCTTGGCACTGAAGCTTTCTTT
>14|NA|TRBJ2-7|NA|TRBV7-6
CASSLAHKSYEQYF
TGTGCCAGCAGCTTAGCGCATAAGTCCTACGAGCAGTACTTC
>15|NA|TRBJ1-1|NA|TRBV15
CATSRDPGPGTEAFF
TGTGCCACCAGCAGAGATCCCGGTCCGGGCACTGAAGCTTTCTTT
>15|NA|TRBJ2-1|many|TRBV7-6
CASSLGGVGNNEQFF
TGTGCCAGCAGCTTAGGAGGGGTGGGGAACAATGAGCAGTTCTTC
>15|NA|TRBJ1-6|medium-sized|TRBV7-9
CASSHGRTDNSPLHF
TGTGCCAGCAGCCACGGCAGGACAGATAATTCACCCCTCCACTTT
>17|NA|TRBJ1-1|few|TRBV6-2/TRBV6-3
CASSYDLASVTNTEAFF
TGTGCCAGCAGTTACGACTTAGCGTCGGTGACGAACACTGAAGCTTTCTTT
>17|TRBD2|TRBJ2-1|many|TRBV12-3/TRBV12-4
CASSLFSGGGVYNEQFF
TGTGCCAGCAGTTTATTTTCCGGGGGGGGCGTTTACAATGAGCAGTTCTTC
>15|NA|TRBJ2-2|many|TRBV3-1
CASSQGVARTGELFF
TGTGCCAGCAGCCAGGGCGTGGCCCGCACCGGGGAGCTGTTTTTT
>16|NA|TRBJ2-3|many|TRBV5-5
CASSLRGVGVTDTQYF
TGTGCCAGCAGCTTAAGGGGGGTTGGAGTCACAGATACGCAGTATTTT
>14|NA|TRBJ1-6|once|TRBV6-2/TRBV6-3
CASSYSARNSPLHF
TGTGCCAGCAGTTACTCCGCCAGAAATTCACCCCTCCACTTT
>13|NA|TRBJ2-5|few|TRBV6-5
CASRTQGGETQYF
TGTGCCAGCAGAACGCAGGGCGGAGAGACCCAGTACTTC
>13|NA|TRBJ1-5|many|TRBV7-2
CASSWGWDQPQHF
TGTGCCAGCAGCTGGGGGTGGGATCAGCCCCAGCATTTT
>19|TRBD2|TRBJ2-1|NA|TRBV5-4
CASSLVGSGGIRSYNEQFF
TGTGCCAGCAGCTTGGTGGGTAGCGGGGGTATAAGGTCCTACAATGAGCAGTTCTTC
>17|NA|TRBJ2-7|few|TRBV30
CAWSVRFGGPSSYEQYF
TGTGCCTGGAGTGTACGGTTTGGGGGACCGAGCTCCTACGAGCAGTACTTC